These T cell receptor beta chains were read from a single sample in a study of Ad26.COV2.S vaccination and SARS-CoV-2 variants. This table comes from immunoSEQ multiplex PCR, and its TCRdb copy is limited to in-frame clones, with some not included. There are 350,000 to 500,000 clones in the sample; over 75% occur only once, and about 3.6% lies in the top ten. The material sequenced was peripheral blood, taken in a trial of Ad26.COV2.S vaccine versus placebo. These receptors all stem from a person between 18 and 65 years old who received the Ad26.COV2.S COVID-19 vaccine or a placebo. The CDR3 runs from the conserved cysteine through the conserved F or W. The D gene is left open where the match is weak.

TRBJ2-5 | TRBD2 | TRBV7-9 | CASSFLRGLAEETQYF | TGTGCCAGCAGCTTCCTCCGAGGCCTAGCGGAAGAGACCCAGTACTTC
TRBJ2-3 | TRBD2 | TRBV28 | CASSYQAGGNTDTQYF | TGTGCCAGCAGCTATCAAGCGGGGGGGAATACAGATACGCAGTATTTT
TRBJ2-3 | - | TRBV24-1 | CATSDRQISSTDTQYF | TGTGCCACCAGTGATCGACAGATATCTAGCACAGATACGCAGTATTTT
TRBJ2-2 | - | TRBV12-5 | CASGLIQGSFTGELFF | TGTGCTAGTGGTTTAATACAGGGTAGTTTCACCGGGGAGCTGTTTTTT
TRBJ2-7 | TRBD1 | TRBV4-1 | CASSQDRGRGYEQYF | TGCGCCAGCAGCCAAGACAGGGGGCGGGGATACGAGCAGTACTTC
TRBJ1-4 | TRBD1 | TRBV5-1 | CASRPGQGWQATNEKLFF | TGCGCCAGCAGACCTGGACAGGGGTGGCAGGCAACTAATGAAAAACTGTTTTTT
TRBJ1-5 | - | TRBV3-1/TRBV3-2 | CASSQRVSNQPQHF | TGTGCCAGCAGCCAAAGGGTCTCTAATCAGCCCCAGCATTTT
TRBJ2-3 | - | TRBV3-1/TRBV3-2 | CASSHTDTQYF | TGTGCCAGCAGCCACACAGATACGCAGTATTTT
TRBJ2-3 | TRBD1 | TRBV28 | CASSRTGVDTQYF | TGTGCCAGCAGTCGGACAGGGGTAGATACGCAGTATTTT
TRBJ2-1 | TRBD2 | TRBV7-3 | CASSLTGGDSNEQFF | TGTGCCAGCAGCTTAACCGGGGGGGACTCAAATGAGCAGTTCTTC
TRBJ2-2 | - | TRBV5-1 | CASSLDGRGGTGELFF | TGCGCCAGCAGCTTGGATGGCAGGGGAGGTACCGGGGAGCTGTTTTTT
TRBJ1-2 | - | TRBV9 | CASSVEVGPNRGYTF | TGTGCCAGCAGCGTAGAGGTTGGGCCGAATCGGGGCTACACCTTC
TRBJ2-5 | - | TRBV12-3/TRBV12-4 | CASSLAGTQYF | TGTGCCAGCAGTTTAGCAGGGACCCAGTACTTC
TRBJ2-5 | TRBD2 | TRBV6-5 | CASSYTSGGAETQYF | TGTGCCAGCAGTTACACTAGCGGGGGGGCAGAGACCCAGTACTTC